This TCR beta chain was identified in a study of T-cell memory formation after mild COVID-19. This clonotype came up many times. Each CDR3 protein is one row after TCRdb ran MiXCR on the 5' RACE reads. This table holds some 300,000 distinct CDR3 sequences, 20% to 25% found once. With V trimmed by 2 bases and J by 5 bases, 2 bases remained unmatched. The germline CDR1 and CDR2 sequences are LGHNA and YSLEER. The CDR3 consists of 15 residues. Sequencing was done on a sample of PBMCs or a T cell subset sorted from them (not recorded which). The chain carries TRBV4-3 and TRBJ2-5; 13 bases agree with TRBD2. The sequence was collected from a man in his late teens or twenties who had mild COVID-19 (a few samples of this study predate the infection). Cell type and time point are not known. CDR3 in amino acids: CASSQTSGGAETQYF. CDR3 DNA sequence: TGCGCCAGCAGCCAAACTAGCGGGGGGGCCGAGACCCAGTACTTC.